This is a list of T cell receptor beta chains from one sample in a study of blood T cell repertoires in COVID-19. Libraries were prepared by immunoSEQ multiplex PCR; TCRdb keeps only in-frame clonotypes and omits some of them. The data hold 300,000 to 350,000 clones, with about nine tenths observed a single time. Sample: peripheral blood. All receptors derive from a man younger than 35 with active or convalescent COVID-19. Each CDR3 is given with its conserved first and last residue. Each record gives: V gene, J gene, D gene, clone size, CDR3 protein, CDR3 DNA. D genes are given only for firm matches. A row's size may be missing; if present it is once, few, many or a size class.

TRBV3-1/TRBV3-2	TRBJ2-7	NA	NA	CASSPQVGGYEQYF	TGTGCCAGCAGCCCTCAAGTGGGCGGGTACGAGCAGTACTTC
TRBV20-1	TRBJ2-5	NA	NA	CSARQETQYF	TGCAGTGCGCGCCAAGAGACCCAGTACTTC
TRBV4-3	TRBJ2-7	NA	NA	CASSQRQGYEQYF	TGCGCCAGCAGCCAACGGCAGGGTTACGAGCAGTACTTC
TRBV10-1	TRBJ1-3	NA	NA	CASSEGPGLSGNTIYF	TGCGCCAGCAGTGAGGGACCGGGATTATCTGGAAACACCATATATTTT
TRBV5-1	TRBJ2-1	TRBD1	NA	CASSARDSPYNEQFF	TGCGCCAGCAGCGCCCGGGACAGCCCCTACAATGAGCAGTTCTTC
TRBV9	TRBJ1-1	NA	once	CASSLGQQNTEAFF	TGTGCCAGCAGCCTAGGACAGCAGAACACTGAAGCTTTCTTT
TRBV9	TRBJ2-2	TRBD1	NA	CASSGQGSNGELFF	TGTGCCAGCAGCGGACAGGGGTCGAACGGGGAGCTGTTTTTT
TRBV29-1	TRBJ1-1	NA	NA	CSVVLGVNTEAFF	TGCAGCGTTGTTCTCGGGGTGAACACTGAAGCTTTCTTT
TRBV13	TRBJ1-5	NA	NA	CATARGPGNQPQHF	TGTGCCACAGCCAGGGGTCCGGGCAATCAGCCCCAGCATTTT
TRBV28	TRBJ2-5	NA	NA	CASSLEAQETQYF	TGTGCCAGCAGTTTAGAAGCTCAAGAGACCCAGTACTTC
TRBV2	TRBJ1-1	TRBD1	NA	CASSWDRTEAFF	TGTGCCAGCAGTTGGGACAGGACTGAAGCTTTCTTT
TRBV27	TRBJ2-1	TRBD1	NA	CASTRQGAYNEQFF	TGTGCCAGCACTCGGCAGGGGGCCTACAATGAGCAGTTCTTC
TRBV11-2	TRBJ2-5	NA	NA	CASSLDPGRVQETQYF	TGTGCCAGCAGCTTAGATCCCGGCAGGGTACAAGAGACCCAGTACTTC
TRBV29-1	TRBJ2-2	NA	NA	CSIKVGLGYTGELFF	TGCAGCATAAAAGTGGGGCTGGGGTACACCGGGGAGCTGTTTTTT
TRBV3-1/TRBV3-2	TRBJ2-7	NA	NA	CASSLDRQYEQYF	TGTGCCAGCAGCTTGGACAGACAATACGAGCAGTACTTC
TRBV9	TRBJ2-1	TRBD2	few	CASSVDPSGSGSSYNEQFF	TGTGCCAGCAGCGTAGATCCTAGCGGGAGTGGCTCGTCCTACAATGAGCAGTTCTTC
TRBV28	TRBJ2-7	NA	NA	CASSAIRGLSYEQYF	TGTGCCAGCAGCGCCATCCGGGGTCTTTCCTACGAGCAGTACTTC
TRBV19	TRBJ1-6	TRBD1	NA	CATEPGQKNSPLHF	TGTGCCACGGAGCCGGGACAGAAGAATTCACCCCTCCACTTT
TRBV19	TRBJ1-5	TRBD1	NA	CASSIAGTGGNQPQHF	TGTGCCAGTAGTATAGCTGGGACAGGAGGCAATCAGCCCCAGCATTTT
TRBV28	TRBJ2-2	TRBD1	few	CASSPFGQVNTGELFF	TGTGCCAGCAGTCCCTTCGGACAGGTGAACACCGGGGAGCTGTTTTTT
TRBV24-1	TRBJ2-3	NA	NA	CATSRNSAGATDTQYF	TGTGCCACTTCAAGGAACTCGGCGGGGGCGACAGATACGCAGTATTTT
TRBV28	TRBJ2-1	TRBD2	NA	CASRSPSGPSYNEQFF	TGTGCCAGCAGGTCCCCTAGCGGTCCCTCTTACAATGAGCAGTTCTTC
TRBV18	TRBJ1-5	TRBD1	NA	CASSPAGQGQPQHF	TGTGCCAGCTCACCGGCGGGACAGGGTCAGCCCCAGCATTTT
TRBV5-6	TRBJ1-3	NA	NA	CASSLGGGSGNTIYF	TGTGCCAGCAGCTTAGGAGGTGGCTCTGGAAACACCATATATTTT
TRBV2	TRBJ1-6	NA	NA	CASSVQGEDNSPLHF	TGTGCCAGCAGTGTACAGGGAGAAGATAATTCACCCCTCCACTTT
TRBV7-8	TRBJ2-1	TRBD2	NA	CASSLVGGGSSYNEQFF	TGTGCCAGCAGCTTAGTGGGTGGCGGGAGCTCCTACAATGAGCAGTTCTTC
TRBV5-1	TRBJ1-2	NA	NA	CASSSSYGLTPYGYTF	TGCGCCAGCAGCTCCAGCTACGGACTTACTCCCTATGGCTACACCTTC